The next 16 T cell receptor beta chains were all read from a single sample in a study of glioma-infiltrating T cells after dendritic cell vaccination (dated by TCRdb to the mid-2010s). Libraries were made using the immunoSEQ multiplex PCR assay. This is the immuneACCESS table as TCRdb keeps it, with only in-frame sequences that have V and J called. A part of the clones is gone; compared with another copy, unresolved V genes explain less than half, and the rest is unexplained. For this sample there are 100,000 to 120,000 clones; 90% appear just once. The ten largest account for over 2.5% of the sample. The time point label, as the study defines it: after dendritic cell vaccination, including at tumor progression/relapse. This specimen consisted of blood, obtained after dendritic cell vaccination. Receptor source: a human donor with glioblastoma.

V usage is TRBV4-1 and J usage is TRBJ1-2; maybe TRBD1 (5 bases). This CDR3 comprises 13 residues. The germline V and J ends were trimmed by 4 bases and 8 bases, with 14 bases remaining between them. The germline V gene has CDR1 MGHRA and CDR2 YSYEKL. The CDR3 DNA reads TGCGCCAGCAGCCGAGCGGGGGTGGGCGGCTACACCTTC. Translated, it gives CASSRAGVGGYTF.

This chain links TRBV4-1 with TRBJ1-2, with D perhaps TRBD1 (5 bases). Germline loops: CDR1 MGHRA, CDR2 YSYEKL. V was trimmed by 4 bases and J by 4 bases, leaving 10 bases between them. The CDR3 spans 13 residues. DNA of the CDR3: TGCGCCAGCAGCCCGCAGGGCCTCTATGGCTACACCTTC. It translates to CASSPQGLYGYTF.

This chain joins TRBV25-1 and TRBJ2-5, with 8 bases that match TRBD1. Germline lookup yields CDR1 MGHDK and CDR2 SYGVNS. Trimming at V came to 3 bases and at J to 4 bases, leaving 7 bases not matched to a gene. The CDR3 is 15 residues long. The CDR3 DNA reads as TGTGCCAGCAGTGACGGACAGGGTGTTCCAGAGACCCAGTACTTC. Its protein is CASSDGQGVPETQYF.

The chain combines TRBV19 with TRBJ2-7; D is possibly TRBD2 (6 bases). Trimming shortened V by 11 bases and J by 4 bases, and 15 bases separated the two germline ends. Per germline, CDR1 LNHDA and CDR2 SQIVND (reference sequence). The CDR3 sequence is 12 residues long. This chain's CDR3 is CAAGEGRYEQYF. For the CDR3, the DNA is TGTGCCGCAGGCGAGGGGAGGTACGAGCAGTACTTC.

This rearrangement joins TRBV4-1 to TRBJ1-3; 11 bases map to TRBD1. CDR3 length: 21 amino acids. Per the germline V gene, CDR1 is MGHRA and CDR2 is YSYEKL. The junction had 15 bases not matched to a gene; V was cut back by 2 bases and J by 0 bases. The CDR3 region has the DNA TGCGCCAGCAGCCAAAAAGCCGGGACAGGGGGGCTGGGGAGCTCTGGAAACACCATATATTTT. This translates into CASSQKAGTGGLGSSGNTIYF.

V gene TRBV5-4 combines with J gene TRBJ2-2; 10 bases are a match to TRBD2. There are 17 residues in the CDR3. V lost 3 bases to trimming and J lost 2 bases; unmatched junction nucleotides: 7. Germline CDR1 reads SGHNT; CDR2 reads YYREEE (reference sequence). For the CDR3, the DNA is TGTGCCAGCAGCTCCCCTAGCGGGGGCCCTAACACCGGGGAGCTGTTTTTT. Translation: CASSSPSGGPNTGELFF.

The V and J genes are TRBV5-1 and TRBJ2-1; D is unresolved. Trimming pared 0 bases from V and 1 base from J, leaving 11 bases between. CDR3 length equals 16 residues. Germline V gives CDR1 SGHRS, CDR2 YFSETQ. The CDR3 bases are TGCGCCAGCAGCTTGGCGGCTAGTGGGTCCTACAATGAGCAGTTCTTC. Translated: CASSLAASGSYNEQFF.

The rearrangement joins TRBV11-2 to TRBJ1-2, with D possibly matching TRBD1 (6 bases). The CDR3 contains 14 residues. V was pared by 7 bases and J by 6 bases, with 18 bases between. CDR1 is SGHAT and CDR2 is FQNNGV in the germline V gene. As DNA, the CDR3 is TGTGCCAGCACACTGGGGGCAGGCCCCAATGGCTACACCTTC. This sequence encodes CASTLGAGPNGYTF.

The chain is built from TRBV5-6 and TRBJ2-1; the D is unclear. The CDR3 consists of 15 residues. V lost 1 base to trimming and J lost 0 bases, with 8 bases between them. CDR1 and CDR2 (germline): SGHDT, YYEEEE. This chain's CDR3 is CASSLTRNSYNEQFF. DNA of the CDR3: TGTGCCAGCAGCTTGACGAGGAACTCCTACAATGAGCAGTTCTTC.

The gene calls are TRBV5-1 and TRBJ1-2; TRBD1 matches 10 bases. Germline trimming cut 4 bases from V and 6 bases from J; bases unmatched to any gene: 3. CDR3 length: 13 residues. Germline V CDR1 and CDR2: SGHRS, YFSETQ. The CDR3 coding sequence is TGCGCCAGCAGCCCAGGGACAGGGGATGGCTACACCTTC. This codes for CASSPGTGDGYTF.

This chain connects TRBV7-9 to TRBJ1-4; 9 bases agree with TRBD1. Germline-derived CDR1 and CDR2 are SEHNR and FQNEAQ (reference sequence). The CDR3 spans 15 residues. V lost 1 base, J lost 5 bases, and 2 bases stayed unmatched. CDR3 DNA sequence: TGTGCCAGCAGCTTAGGACAGGGGGACAATGAAAAACTGTTTTTT. Protein product: CASSLGQGDNEKLFF.

The chain has TRBV27 and TRBJ1-2; tentative D call: TRBD1 (6 bases). This CDR3 comprises 13 residues. The germline gives CDR1 MNHEY, CDR2 SMNVEV (reference sequence). The ends were cut back, 6 bases at V and 3 bases at J, with 11 bases in the middle. Here the CDR3 DNA reads TGTGCCAGCAGACCGGACAGCTACTATGGCTACACCTTC. It encodes CASRPDSYYGYTF.

The count of this clone is one. The chain carries TRBV11-3 and TRBJ2-3, with 9 positions matching TRBD2. V lost 5 bases and J lost 2; bases outside the gene matches: 8. CDR1 and CDR2 from the germline V gene are SGHNT and YENEEA. The CDR3 totals 16 residues. The CDR3 here is CASSAFGGGDTDTQYF. The CDR3 DNA reads TGTGCCAGCAGCGCCTTTGGCGGGGGGGACACAGATACGCAGTATTTT. Drawing the rest from reference TRBV11-3 and TRBJ2-3, the complete variable domain is EAGVVQSPRYKIIEKKQPVAFWCNPISGHNTLYWYLQNLGQGPELLIRYENEEAVDDSQLPKDRFSAERLKGVDSTLKIQPAELGDSAVYLCASSAFGGGDTDTQYFGPGTRLTVL.

V usage is TRBV5-1 and J usage is TRBJ2-3; 7 nucleotides agree with TRBD1. This CDR3 comprises 16 residues. V dropped 0 bases and J dropped 3; count of bases not matched to a gene: 7. Germline values: CDR1 SGHRS, CDR2 YFSETQ. The CDR3 here is CASSLGRGFGTDTQYF. Here the CDR3 DNA reads TGCGCCAGCAGCTTGGGCAGGGGGTTCGGGACAGATACGCAGTATTTT.

The sample holds one count of this clone. V gene TRBV30 combines with J gene TRBJ2-5; 7 nucleotides line up with TRBD1. V lost 5 bases to trimming and J lost 5 bases; unmatched junction nucleotides: 11. The CDR3 extends over 14 amino acids. The germline V gene has CDR1 GTSNPN and CDR2 SVGIG (reference sequence). The CDR3 protein is CAWGRTGVAETQYF. For the CDR3, the DNA is TGTGCCTGGGGAAGAACAGGGGTGGCGGAGACCCAGTACTTC.

This chain uses TRBV10-3 with TRBJ2-1; TRBD2 aligns across 7 bases. This CDR3 contains 14 residues. Trimming took 5 bases from V and 4 from J; bases not matched to a gene: 5. Germline CDR1 is ENHRY and CDR2 is SYGVKD. The CDR3 region has the DNA TGTGCCATCAGTCGGGGGGAGTCTTACAATGAGCAGTTCTTC. This codes for CAISRGESYNEQFF.